This note documents a single T cell receptor (beta chain) sequence. The sample belongs to a study of T cell changes during pregnancy in multiple sclerosis. Profiled with immunoSEQ multiplex PCR; TCRdb holds only in-frame clones, not every one. The data hold fewer than 45,000 clones, with approximately 91% observed a single time. There are 15 residues in the CDR3. Per the germline V gene, CDR1 is LGHNT and CDR2 is FRNRAP. The V end lost 6 bases, the J end lost 5 bases, and 17 bases lay between the germline ends. This TCR was sampled from a female donor in good health, enrolled as a control in a pregnancy study. This rearrangement joins TRBV12-5 to TRBJ1-5; a weak D match, TRBD1 (6 bases). The material was peripheral blood, obtained in the second trimester of pregnancy. CDR3 residues: CASGPVFEGDQPQHF. The CDR3 bases are TGTGCTAGTGGGCCCGTATTCGAGGGGGATCAGCCCCAGCATTTT.